The 26 T cell receptor beta chains presented below share a single source sample, sequenced in a study of T cell responses to AZD1222 COVID-19 vaccine. Clones were sequenced by immunoSEQ multiplex PCR, and TCRdb holds only the in-frame ones, with some missing. The repertoire has around 99,000 clones, 80% to 95% of them found once; the top ten carry around 8.4%. This material consisted of peripheral blood, taken 28 days after the second AZD1222 dose. These receptors were taken from an adult who received the AZD1222 COVID-19 vaccine.

The chain is built from TRBV25-1 and TRBJ1-1, with TRBD1 as a possible D gene (5 bases). The CDR3 totals 15 residues. The germline V and J ends were trimmed by 1 base and 1 base, with 10 bases remaining between them. CDR1 is MGHDK, CDR2 SYGVNS, per germline. The CDR3 loop is CASSESGLGNTEAFF. The CDR3 region has the DNA TGTGCCAGCAGTGAATCGGGGCTAGGGAACACTGAAGCTTTCTTT.

The V call is TRBV28, the J call TRBJ2-2, with D unclear. In germline, CDR1 is MDHEN, CDR2 SYDVKM. V lost 4 bases to trimming and J lost 4 bases, with 16 bases between them. This CDR3 has 16 amino acids. The CDR3 is CASSYRARVVTGELFF. The CDR3 nucleotides read TGTGCCAGCAGTTATCGTGCTAGAGTGGTCACCGGGGAGCTGTTTTTT. Variable domain in full (rest from reference TRBV28 and TRBJ2-2): DVKVTQSSRYLVKRTGEKVFLECVQDMDHENMFWYRQDPGLGLRLIYFSYDVKMKEKGDIPEGYSVSREKKERFSLILESASTNQTSMYLCASSYRARVVTGELFFGEGSRLTVL.

The chain uses TRBV28 and TRBJ1-4, with a weak D call TRBD1 (5 bases). The V end was cut by 0 bases, the J end by 3 bases, with 14 bases between. Germline loops: CDR1 MDHEN, CDR2 SYDVKM. The CDR3 covers 17 residues. The CDR3 loop reads CASSLWERGAANEKLFF. The CDR3 DNA reads as TGTGCCAGCAGTTTATGGGAAAGGGGAGCGGCTAATGAAAAACTGTTTTTT.

This clone was seen only once. The V gene is TRBV10-3, the J gene TRBJ2-5; maybe TRBD2 (6 bases). The CDR3 is 14 amino acids. Germline CDR1 ENHRY, CDR2 SYGVKD. Trimming removed 8 bases at V and 4 bases at J, with 17 bases between. In DNA, the CDR3 is TGTGCCATCGGATCGGCGGGAACCCCAGAGACCCAGTACTTC. Amino acid sequence: CAIGSAGTPETQYF.

This chain uses TRBV7-8 with TRBJ2-1; 10 bases fit TRBD2. The CDR3 totals 18 residues. V was pared by 2 bases and J by 6 bases, with 13 bases of the junction left unmatched. Germline CDR1 is SGHVS and CDR2 is FQNEAQ. DNA of the CDR3: TGTGCCAGCAGCTTAAGGGGGGTAGCGGGAGGTGTAGTCAATGAGCAGTTCTTC. Protein product: CASSLRGVAGGVVNEQFF.

This CDR3 is CASSVLAVRGNEQFF. The CDR3 region has the DNA TGTGCCAGCAGCGTCCTAGCGGTGAGGGGCAATGAGCAGTTCTTC. The chain carries TRBV6-2 or TRBV6-3 and TRBJ2-1, with TRBD2 identical over 7 bases. After removal of 6 bases from V and 6 bases from J, the junction contained 11 bases not matched to a gene. CDR1 and CDR2 from the germline V gene are MNHEY and SVGEGT. This CDR3 is 15 amino acids long.

This rearrangement joins TRBV14 to TRBJ2-3; D is ambiguous. Trimming removed 1 base at V and 6 bases at J, with 11 bases between. CDR1 and CDR2 (germline): SGHDN, FVKESK. CDR3 length: 14 residues. The CDR3 DNA reads TGTGCCAGCAGCCAAGCCGGCCTAAGGGATACGCAGTATTTT. This codes for CASSQAGLRDTQYF.

The CDR3 nucleotides read TGTGCCAGCTCACCTCCTAGCTCACATGAGCAGTTCTTC. It codes for CASSPPSSHEQFF. The gene calls are TRBV18 and TRBJ2-1; maybe TRBD2 (5 bases). V was trimmed by 3 bases and J by 8 bases, leaving 11 bases between them. From germline, CDR1 is KGHSH and CDR2 LQKENI. This CDR3 is 13 amino acids long.

The chain employs TRBV9 and TRBJ1-1; weak D call: TRBD1 (5 bases). Trimming took 3 bases from V and 5 from J, leaving 17 bases between them. The CDR3 runs 15 residues. CDR1 and CDR2 (germline): SGDLS, YYNGEE. DNA of the CDR3: TGTGCCAGCAGCGAGAGGGGCAGGTATTGGACTGAAGCTTTCTTT. Translation: CASSERGRYWTEAFF.

The chain is built from TRBV2 and TRBJ2-5, with D possibly TRBD2 on 6 matching bases. CDR1 is SNHLY, CDR2 FYNNEI, per germline. The CDR3 is 15 amino acids. Between the trimmed V and J ends, which lost 3 bases and 5 bases, there was a span of 16 bases. CDR3 sequence reads: CASSERRDGGETQYF. DNA of the CDR3: TGTGCCAGCAGTGAGAGGCGGGACGGGGGTGAGACCCAGTACTTC.

This sequence joins TRBV6-5 and TRBJ2-1; D is ambiguous. Germline assignment: CDR1 MNHEY and CDR2 SVGAGI. Trimming took off 8 bases at V and 5 bases at J, with 13 bases between the two ends. The CDR3 runs to 13 residues. The CDR3 region is CASRGTPHNEQFF. CDR3 coding DNA: TGTGCCAGCCGAGGTACCCCTCACAATGAGCAGTTCTTC.

This chain joins TRBV12-3 or TRBV12-4 and TRBJ2-1; D is ambiguous. The V end lost 5 bases, the J end lost 8 bases, and 13 bases lay between the germline ends. This CDR3 is 13 amino acids long. CDR3 in amino acids: CASSPPDLDEQFF. The CDR3 bases are TGTGCCAGCAGTCCACCAGATTTGGATGAGCAGTTCTTC.

V usage is TRBV30 and J usage is TRBJ1-2; possible D gene TRBD1, 6 bases. V was trimmed by 0 bases and J by 6 bases, leaving 11 bases between them. The CDR3 sequence is 13 residues long. The germline V gene has CDR1 GTSNPN and CDR2 SVGIG (reference sequence). CDR3 region: CAWSVGQGNGYTF. The DNA for the CDR3 is TGTGCCTGGAGTGTTGGGCAGGGGAATGGCTACACCTTC. Full variable domain (outside the CDR3, taken from reference TRBV30 and TRBJ1-2): SQTIHQWPATLVQPVGSPLSLECTVEGTSNPNLYWYRQAAGRGLQLLFYSVGIGQISSEVPQNLSASRPQDRQFILSSKKLLLSDSGFYLCAWSVGQGNGYTFGSGTRLTVV.

The genes are TRBV7-2 and TRBJ1-6; the D is unclear. The CDR3 contains 17 residues. Germline V lookup: CDR1 SGHTA, CDR2 FQGNSA. V lost 1 base, J lost 5 bases, and 15 bases lay in between. The CDR3 reads CASSLGSSGLNNSPLHF. The CDR3 DNA follows: TGTGCCAGCAGCTTAGGGTCGAGCGGACTTAATAATTCACCCCTCCACTTT.

The chain is built from TRBV27 and TRBJ1-2; D is possibly TRBD1 (6 bases). V gave up 9 bases and J gave up 8 bases, with 19 bases separating them. Per germline, CDR1 MNHEY and CDR2 SMNVEV (reference sequence). This CDR3 is 13 amino acids long. DNA for the CDR3: TGTGCCAGAAGGACAGAGTCGGTAACGGGCTACACCTTC. As protein: CARRTESVTGYTF.

This chain uses TRBV30 with TRBJ2-3; D remains unclear. V dropped 3 bases and J dropped 6 bases, with 13 bases sitting between them. The CDR3 length is 13 residues. Per the germline V gene, CDR1 is GTSNPN and CDR2 is SVGIG (reference sequence). CDR3 coding DNA: TGTGCCTGGAGCCCCAAGAGCGTGGATACGCAGTATTTT. This translates into CAWSPKSVDTQYF.

V gene TRBV28 combines with J gene TRBJ1-2, with a weak D call TRBD1 (5 bases). The germline V and J ends were trimmed by 2 bases and 7 bases, with 14 bases remaining between them. Germline CDR1 is MDHEN and CDR2 is SYDVKM. The CDR3 covers 14 residues. CDR3: CASSLNVVGGGYTF. The CDR3, as DNA: TGTGCCAGCAGTTTAAATGTTGTGGGGGGTGGCTACACCTTC.

V gene TRBV2 combines with J gene TRBJ2-3; D call uncertain. The V end lost 2 bases, the J end lost 0 bases, and 6 bases lay between the germline ends. The CDR3 has 14 residues. The germline gives CDR1 SNHLY, CDR2 FYNNEI. In DNA, the CDR3 is TGTGCCAGCAGTGAAATAACTAGCACAGATACGCAGTATTTT. Translation: CASSEITSTDTQYF. The full variable domain, its missing parts supplied by reference TRBV2 and TRBJ2-3, is EPEVTQTPSHQVTQMGQEVILRCVPISNHLYFYWYRQILGQKVEFLVSFYNNEISEKSEIFDDQFSVERPDGSNFTLKIRSTKLEDSAMYFCASSEITSTDTQYFGPGTRLTVL.

V usage is TRBV24-1 and J usage is TRBJ2-5; possible D gene TRBD2, 6 bases. The CDR3 is 14 amino acids. Trimming stripped 5 bases from V and 0 bases from J, with 9 bases between. The germline gives CDR1 KGHDR, CDR2 SFDVKD. The CDR3 sequence is CATSVGGNQETQYF. The CDR3 DNA sequence: TGTGCCACCAGTGTTGGAGGGAACCAAGAGACCCAGTACTTC.

In DNA form, the CDR3 reads TGTGCCAGCAGCCAAGCGGGACTAGCCTACGAGCAGTACTTC. This codes for CASSQAGLAYEQYF. V and J are TRBV3-1 (or the pseudogene TRBV3-2) and TRBJ2-7; TRBD2 matches 8 bases. Germline-derived CDR1 and CDR2 are LGHDT and YNNKEL (reference sequence). The J segment lost 2 bases and the V segment lost 1 base, leaving 1 base of the junction unmatched. The CDR3 runs to 14 residues.

The chain combines TRBV7-2 with TRBJ1-4; 7 nucleotides align to TRBD1. The germline gives CDR1 SGHTA, CDR2 FQGNSA. The V gene end was trimmed by 5 bases and the J gene end by 6 bases; junction bases not matched to a gene: 6. This CDR3 contains 14 residues. The CDR3, as DNA: TGTGCCAGCAGCCCTTGGGGGACAGATGAAAAACTGTTTTTT. Protein product: CASSPWGTDEKLFF. Drawing the rest from reference TRBV7-2 and TRBJ1-4, the complete variable domain is GAGVSQSPSNKVTEKGKDVELRCDPISGHTALYWYRQSLGQGLEFLIYFQGNSAPDKSGLPSDRFSAERTGGSVSTLTIQRTQQEDSAVYLCASSPWGTDEKLFFGSGTQLSVL.

Notes on this clone: This CDR3 is also generated by other DNA sequences in the sample. This chain links TRBV4-1 with TRBJ1-4; D is unresolved. The CDR3 totals 13 residues. Germline CDR1 and CDR2: MGHRA and YSYEKL. The V and J ends lost 3 bases and 4 bases respectively, with 6 bases between them. This CDR3 is CASSQTYNEKLFF. DNA of the CDR3: TGCGCCAGCAGCCAGACATATAATGAAAAACTGTTTTTT.

This clone was detected once. The chain couples TRBV7-9 to TRBJ1-4; D may be TRBD1 (6 bases). Between the trimmed V and J ends, which lost 10 bases and 7 bases, there was a span of 16 bases. The CDR3 contains 13 residues. Germline V gives CDR1 SEHNR, CDR2 FQNEAQ (reference sequence). The CDR3 reads CATRTDNAEKLFF. The CDR3 DNA reads TGTGCCACCCGGACAGACAACGCTGAAAAACTGTTTTTT.

V usage is TRBV6-6 and J usage is TRBJ1-3; no firm D call. This CDR3 has 20 residues. Trimming left V 5 bases short and J 2 bases short, with 28 bases between. Germline values: CDR1 MNHNY, CDR2 SVGAGI (reference sequence). CDR3 in DNA: TGTGCCAGCAGTCGCACACTCGCGGGGAGAACCGTTAGGCCTGGAAACACCATATATTTT. Encoded protein: CASSRTLAGRTVRPGNTIYF.

The V call is TRBV15, the J call TRBJ1-4; 7 bases align to TRBD1. The CDR3 has 15 amino acids. Trimming at V came to 2 bases and at J to 2 bases, leaving 2 bases not matched to a gene. Per germline, CDR1 LNHNV and CDR2 YYDKDF (reference sequence). The CDR3 reads CATSRLQGTNEKLFF. The CDR3 nucleotides read TGTGCCACCAGCAGACTACAGGGGACTAATGAAAAACTGTTTTTT.

The chain uses TRBV5-1 and TRBJ2-1; 7 bases align to TRBD1. J gave up 7 bases and V 0 bases, and 7 bases lay outside the gene matches. CDR1 is SGHRS, CDR2 YFSETQ, per germline. The CDR3 runs 15 residues. The CDR3 protein is CASSLEAGGRNEQFF. The CDR3 DNA reads TGCGCCAGCAGCTTGGAGGCAGGGGGAAGAAATGAGCAGTTCTTC.